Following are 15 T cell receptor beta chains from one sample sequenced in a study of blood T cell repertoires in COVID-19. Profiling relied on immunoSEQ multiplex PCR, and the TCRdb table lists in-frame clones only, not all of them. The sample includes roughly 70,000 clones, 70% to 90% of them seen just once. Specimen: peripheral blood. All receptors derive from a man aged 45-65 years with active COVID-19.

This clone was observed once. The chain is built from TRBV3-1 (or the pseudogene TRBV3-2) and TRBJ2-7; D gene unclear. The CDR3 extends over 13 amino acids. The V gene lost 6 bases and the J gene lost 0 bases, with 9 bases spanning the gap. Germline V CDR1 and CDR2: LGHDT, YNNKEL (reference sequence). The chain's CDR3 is CASSRLSSYEQYF. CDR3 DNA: TGTGCCAGCAGTCGACTCAGCTCCTACGAGCAGTACTTC.

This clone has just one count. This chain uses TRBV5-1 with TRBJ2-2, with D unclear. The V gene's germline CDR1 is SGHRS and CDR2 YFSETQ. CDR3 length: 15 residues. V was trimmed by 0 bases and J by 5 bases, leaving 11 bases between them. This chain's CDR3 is CASSLAMTGTGELFF. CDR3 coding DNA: TGCGCCAGCAGCTTGGCCATGACGGGTACCGGGGAGCTGTTTTTT.

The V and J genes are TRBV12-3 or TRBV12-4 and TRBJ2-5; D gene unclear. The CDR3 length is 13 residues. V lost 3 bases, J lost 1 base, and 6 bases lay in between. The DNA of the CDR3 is TGTGCCAGCAGTTTGAATAGCCAAGAGACCCAGTACTTC. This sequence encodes CASSLNSQETQYF.

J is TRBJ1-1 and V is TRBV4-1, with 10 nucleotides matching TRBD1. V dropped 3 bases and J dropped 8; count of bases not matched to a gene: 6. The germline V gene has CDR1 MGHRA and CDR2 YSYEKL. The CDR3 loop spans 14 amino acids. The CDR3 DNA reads TGCGCCAGCAGCCACTTGACAGGGGGCCAAGAAGCTTTCTTT. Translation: CASSHLTGGQEAFF.

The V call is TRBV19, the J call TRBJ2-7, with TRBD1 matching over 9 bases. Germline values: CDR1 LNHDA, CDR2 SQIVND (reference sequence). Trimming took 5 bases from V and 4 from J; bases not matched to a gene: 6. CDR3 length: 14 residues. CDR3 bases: TGTGCCAGTAGTCCCTGGGACAGGGCGTACGAGCAGTACTTC. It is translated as CASSPWDRAYEQYF.

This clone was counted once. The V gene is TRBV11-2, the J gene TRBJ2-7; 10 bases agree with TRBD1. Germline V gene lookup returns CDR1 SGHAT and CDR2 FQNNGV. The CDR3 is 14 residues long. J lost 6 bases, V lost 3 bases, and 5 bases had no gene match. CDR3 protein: CASSFRQGAFEQYF. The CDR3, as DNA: TGTGCCAGCAGCTTTCGACAGGGGGCATTCGAGCAGTACTTC.

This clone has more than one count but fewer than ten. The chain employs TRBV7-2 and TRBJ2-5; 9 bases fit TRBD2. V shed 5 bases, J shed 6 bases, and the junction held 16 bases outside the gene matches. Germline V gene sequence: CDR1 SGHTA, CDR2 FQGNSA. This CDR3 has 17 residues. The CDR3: CASSPLGSGRILQTQYF. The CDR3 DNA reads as TGTGCCAGCAGCCCACTGGGTAGCGGGAGAATCCTACAGACCCAGTACTTC.

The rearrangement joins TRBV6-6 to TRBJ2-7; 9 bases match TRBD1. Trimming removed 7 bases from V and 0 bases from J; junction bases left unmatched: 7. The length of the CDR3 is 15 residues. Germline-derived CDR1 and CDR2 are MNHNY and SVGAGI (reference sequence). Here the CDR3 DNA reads TGTGCCAGCAAAGACGGGACAGGGAGCTCCTACGAGCAGTACTTC. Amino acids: CASKDGTGSSYEQYF.

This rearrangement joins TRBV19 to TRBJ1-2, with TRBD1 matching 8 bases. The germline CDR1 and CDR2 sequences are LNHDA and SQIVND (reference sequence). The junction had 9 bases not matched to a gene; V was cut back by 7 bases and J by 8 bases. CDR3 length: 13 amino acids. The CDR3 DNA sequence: TGTGCCAGTATCGAAGACAGGGGAGACGGCTACACCTTC. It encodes CASIEDRGDGYTF. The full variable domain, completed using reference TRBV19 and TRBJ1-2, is DGGITQSPKYLFRKEGQNVTLSCEQNLNHDAMYWYRQDPGQGLRLIYYSQIVNDFQKGDIAEGYSVSREKKESFPLTVTSAQKNPTAFYLCASIEDRGDGYTFGSGTRLTVV.

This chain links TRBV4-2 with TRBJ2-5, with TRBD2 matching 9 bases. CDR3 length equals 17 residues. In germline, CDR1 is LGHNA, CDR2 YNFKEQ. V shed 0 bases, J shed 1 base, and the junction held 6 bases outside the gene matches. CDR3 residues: CASSQESSGRPQETQYF. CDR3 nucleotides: TGTGCCAGCAGCCAAGAATCCAGCGGGAGGCCCCAAGAGACCCAGTACTTC.

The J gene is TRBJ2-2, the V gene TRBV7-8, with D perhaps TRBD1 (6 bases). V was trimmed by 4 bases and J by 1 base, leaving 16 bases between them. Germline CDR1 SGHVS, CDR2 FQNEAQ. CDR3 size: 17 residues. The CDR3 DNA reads TGTGCCAGCAGCTCATTTTTCGTCAGGGGGAACACCGGGGAGCTGTTTTTT. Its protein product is CASSSFFVRGNTGELFF.

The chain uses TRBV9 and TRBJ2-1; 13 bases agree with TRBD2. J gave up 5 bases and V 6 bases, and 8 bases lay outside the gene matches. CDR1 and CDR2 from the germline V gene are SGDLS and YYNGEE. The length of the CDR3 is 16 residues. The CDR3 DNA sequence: TGTGCCAGCACCAAACGGACTAGCGGGAGTAACAATGAGCAGTTCTTC. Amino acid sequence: CASTKRTSGSNNEQFF.

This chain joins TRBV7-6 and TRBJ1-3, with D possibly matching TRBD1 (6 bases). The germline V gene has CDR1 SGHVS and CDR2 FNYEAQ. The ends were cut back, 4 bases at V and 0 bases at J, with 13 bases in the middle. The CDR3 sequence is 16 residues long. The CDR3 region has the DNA TGTGCCAGCAGCTCGACAGGTTCTTACTCTGGAAACACCATATATTTT. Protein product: CASSSTGSYSGNTIYF.

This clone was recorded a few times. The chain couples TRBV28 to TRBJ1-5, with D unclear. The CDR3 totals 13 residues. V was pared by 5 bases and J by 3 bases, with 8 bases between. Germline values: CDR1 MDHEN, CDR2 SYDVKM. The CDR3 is CASSRGYNQPQHF. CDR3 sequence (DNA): TGTGCCAGCAGTCGAGGGTACAATCAGCCCCAGCATTTT. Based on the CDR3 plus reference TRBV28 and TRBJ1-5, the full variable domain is DVKVTQSSRYLVKRTGEKVFLECVQDMDHENMFWYRQDPGLGLRLIYFSYDVKMKEKGDIPEGYSVSREKKERFSLILESASTNQTSMYLCASSRGYNQPQHFGDGTRLSIL.

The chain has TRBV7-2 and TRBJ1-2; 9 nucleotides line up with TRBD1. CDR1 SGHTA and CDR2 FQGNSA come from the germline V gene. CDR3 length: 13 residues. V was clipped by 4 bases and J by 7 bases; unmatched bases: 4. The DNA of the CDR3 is TGTGCCAGCAGCTCCGGGACAGGGTTTGGCTACACCTTC. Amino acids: CASSSGTGFGYTF.